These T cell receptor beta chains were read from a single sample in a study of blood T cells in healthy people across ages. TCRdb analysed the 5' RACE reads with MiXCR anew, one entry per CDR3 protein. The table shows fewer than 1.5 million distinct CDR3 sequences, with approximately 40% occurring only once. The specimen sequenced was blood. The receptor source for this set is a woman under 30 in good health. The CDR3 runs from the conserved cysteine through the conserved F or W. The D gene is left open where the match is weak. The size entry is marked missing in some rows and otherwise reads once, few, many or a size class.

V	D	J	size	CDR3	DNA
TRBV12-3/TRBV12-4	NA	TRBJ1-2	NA	CASSPTDPRGGYTF	TGTGCCAGCAGTCCTACCGATCCAAGGGGTGGCTACACCTTC
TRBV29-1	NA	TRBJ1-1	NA	CDVLMNTEAFF	TGCGATGTACTGATGAACACTGAAGCTTTCTTT
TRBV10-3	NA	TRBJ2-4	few	CAISGGETKNIQYF	TGTGCCATCAGTGGTGGGGAAACCAAAAACATTCAGTACTTC
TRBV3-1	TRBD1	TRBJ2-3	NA	CASSPTTGGGRTDTQYF	TGTGCCAGCAGCCCAACGACAGGGGGCGGCCGCACAGATACGCAGTATTTT
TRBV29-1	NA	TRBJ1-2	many	CSVYGYSGYGYTF	TGCAGCGTTTATGGGTACAGCGGCTATGGCTACACCTTC
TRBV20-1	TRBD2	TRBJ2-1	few	CSARDPTSGRAGEQFF	TGCAGTGCTAGAGATCCCACTAGCGGGAGGGCCGGCGAGCAGTTCTTC
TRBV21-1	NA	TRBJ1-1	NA	CASSKEGTGAEAFF	TGTGCCAGCAGCAAAGAGGGGACAGGGGCTGAAGCTTTCTTT
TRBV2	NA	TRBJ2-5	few	CASSGRREGTQYF	TGTGCCAGCAGTGGTAGGCGTGAAGGGACCCAGTACTTC
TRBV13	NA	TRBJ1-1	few	CATGPLGVNTEAFF	TGTGCCACCGGCCCGCTAGGGGTGAACACTGAAGCTTTCTTT
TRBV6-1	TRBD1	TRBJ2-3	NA	CASSERQGSSDTQYF	TGTGCCAGCAGTGAAAGACAGGGGTCTTCAGATACGCAGTATTTT
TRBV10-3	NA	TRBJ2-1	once	CAISPDNYNEQFF	TGTGCCATCAGCCCGGACAACTACAATGAGCAGTTCTTC
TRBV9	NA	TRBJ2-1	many	CASSVGTGWNEQFF	TGTGCCAGCAGCGTAGGAACAGGGTGGAATGAGCAGTTCTTC
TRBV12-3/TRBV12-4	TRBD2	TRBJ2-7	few	CASSVGLAVYEQYF	TGTGCCAGCAGCGTGGGACTAGCGGTTTACGAGCAGTACTTC
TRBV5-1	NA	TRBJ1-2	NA	CASSLDAGTQELGYTF	TGCGCCAGCAGCTTGGATGCCGGGACACAGGAGTTGGGCTACACCTTC
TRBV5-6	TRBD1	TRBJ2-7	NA	CASSSDMMTGLEQYF	TGTGCCAGCAGCTCCGATATGATGACAGGGCTCGAGCAGTACTTC
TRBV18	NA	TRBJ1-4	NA	CASSRIPARALNEKLFF	TGTGCCAGCTCACGAATCCCTGCACGGGCGCTGAATGAAAAACTGTTTTTT
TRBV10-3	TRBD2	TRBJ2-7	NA	CATGEGSGASSYEQYF	TGTGCCACCGGAGAGGGTAGCGGGGCGAGCTCCTACGAGCAGTACTTC
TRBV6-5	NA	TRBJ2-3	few	CASRHSGYERTDTQYF	TGTGCCAGCAGGCACAGTGGCTACGAGCGCACAGATACGCAGTATTTT
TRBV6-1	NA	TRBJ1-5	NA	CASIPPGTVNQPQHF	TGTGCCAGCATTCCCCCCGGGACGGTCAATCAGCCCCAGCATTTT
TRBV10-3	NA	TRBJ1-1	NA	CAPKSWDTEAFF	TGTGCCCCAAAATCCTGGGACACTGAAGCTTTCTTT
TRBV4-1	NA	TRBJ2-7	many	CASSQDPGPSYEQYF	TGCGCCAGCAGCCAAGATCCCGGACCTTCCTACGAGCAGTACTTC
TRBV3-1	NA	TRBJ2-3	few	CASSQVLRRNTQYF	TGTGCCAGCAGCCAAGTTTTGAGGCGGAATACGCAGTATTTT
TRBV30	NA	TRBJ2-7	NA	CAWDAGRPYEQYF	TGTGCCTGGGACGCGGGAAGGCCCTACGAGCAGTACTTC
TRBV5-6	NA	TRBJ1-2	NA	CASSRSTGRKYGYTF	TGTGCCAGCAGCCGATCAACCGGACGGAAGTATGGCTACACCTTC
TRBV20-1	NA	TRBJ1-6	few	CSARELSNSPLHF	TGCAGTGCTAGAGAACTTTCAAATTCACCCCTCCACTTT
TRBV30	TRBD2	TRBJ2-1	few	CAWSRPGLDNEQFF	TGTGCCTGGAGTCGACCGGGACTAGACAATGAGCAGTTCTTC
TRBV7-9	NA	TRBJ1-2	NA	CASSLIRTAVNYGYTF	TGTGCCAGCAGCTTAATACGGACAGCTGTAAACTATGGCTACACCTTC
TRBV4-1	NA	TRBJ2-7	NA	CASSLGGRGPRSYEQYF	TGCGCCAGCAGCCTCGGTGGGAGGGGGCCTAGGTCCTACGAGCAGTACTTC
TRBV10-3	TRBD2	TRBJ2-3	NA	CAISDSGASTDTQYF	TGTGCCATCAGCGATAGCGGGGCTAGCACAGATACGCAGTATTTT
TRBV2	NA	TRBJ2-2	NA	CASSGSPAGAGELFF	TGTGCCAGCAGTGGATCTCCGGCCGGGGCCGGGGAGCTGTTTTTT
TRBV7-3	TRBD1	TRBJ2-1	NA	CASSLTDRGYEQFF	TGTGCCAGCAGCTTAACGGACAGGGGATATGAGCAGTTCTTC
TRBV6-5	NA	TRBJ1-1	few	CASRGVGLTEAFF	TGTGCCAGCAGAGGGGTAGGACTCACTGAAGCTTTCTTT
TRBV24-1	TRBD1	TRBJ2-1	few	CATSDWDRGYSEQFF	TGTGCCACCAGTGACTGGGACAGGGGATACAGTGAGCAGTTCTTC
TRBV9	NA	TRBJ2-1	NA	CASSVGRGPPYNEQFF	TGTGCCAGCAGCGTAGGACGGGGGCCCCCTTACAATGAGCAGTTCTTC
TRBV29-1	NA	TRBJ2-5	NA	CSAGATGYNEQYF	TGCAGCGCTGGGGCCACTGGGTACAATGAGCAGTACTTC
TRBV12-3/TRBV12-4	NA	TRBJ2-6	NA	CASSLARQANVLTF	TGTGCCAGCAGTTTAGCGCGACAGGCCAACGTCCTGACTTTC
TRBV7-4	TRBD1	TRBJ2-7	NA	CASSGRDSLVEQYF	TGTGCCAGCAGCGGCCGGGACAGCCTTGTCGAGCAGTACTTC
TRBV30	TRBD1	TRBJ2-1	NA	CAWSVLGTGGSEQFF	TGTGCCTGGAGTGTATTAGGGACAGGGGGTTCTGAGCAGTTCTTC
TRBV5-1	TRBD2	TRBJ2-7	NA	CASSLTENLAGGNEQYF	TGCGCCAGCAGCTTGACAGAGAACTTAGCGGGAGGGAACGAGCAGTACTTC
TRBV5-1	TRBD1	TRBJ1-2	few	CASSLAGTGQTHGYTF	TGCGCCAGCAGCTTGGCCGGGACAGGACAAACGCATGGCTACACCTTC
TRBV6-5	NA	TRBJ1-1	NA	CASTDRNTEAFF	TGTGCCAGCACAGACAGAAACACTGAAGCTTTCTTT
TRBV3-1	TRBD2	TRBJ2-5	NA	CASSPEVPLRGAYQETQYF	TGTGCCAGCAGCCCCGAAGTACCCTTGCGGGGGGCATACCAAGAGACCCAGTACTTC
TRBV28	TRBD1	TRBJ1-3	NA	CASQDRGTGNTIYF	TGTGCCAGCCAGGACAGGGGGACTGGAAACACCATATATTTT
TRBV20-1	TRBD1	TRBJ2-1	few	CSASNRDRVFNEQFF	TGCAGTGCTAGTAACCGGGACAGGGTCTTCAATGAGCAGTTCTTC
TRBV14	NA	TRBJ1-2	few	CASSQGREGTYGYTF	TGTGCCAGCAGCCAAGGTCGAGAAGGGACCTATGGCTACACCTTC
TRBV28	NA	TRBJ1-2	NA	CASTSGGHYGYTF	TGTGCCAGCACCTCGGGGGGACACTATGGCTACACCTTC
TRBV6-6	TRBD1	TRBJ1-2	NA	CASSRTRTGGSYTF	TGTGCCAGCAGCCGAACCAGGACAGGGGGAAGCTACACCTTC
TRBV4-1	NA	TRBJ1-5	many	CASSQAQGSHNQPQHF	TGCGCCAGCAGCCAGGCTCAGGGATCGCACAATCAGCCCCAGCATTTT
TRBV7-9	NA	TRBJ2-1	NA	CASSLVGGLGYEQFF	TGTGCCAGTAGCTTAGTTGGAGGATTAGGCTACGAGCAGTTCTTC
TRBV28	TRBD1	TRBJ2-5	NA	CASSLRQGAVETQYF	TGTGCCAGCAGTTTGAGACAGGGGGCTGTGGAGACCCAGTACTTC
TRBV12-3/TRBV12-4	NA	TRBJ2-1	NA	CASRPLDNEQFF	TGTGCCAGCAGGCCGCTTGACAATGAGCAGTTCTTC
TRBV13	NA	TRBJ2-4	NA	CASSSRGNIQYF	TGTGCCAGCAGCTCCCGAGGGAACATTCAGTACTTC
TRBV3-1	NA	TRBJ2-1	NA	CASSPGRGEYDEQFF	TGTGCCAGCAGCCCCGGACGGGGTGAGTACGATGAGCAGTTCTTC
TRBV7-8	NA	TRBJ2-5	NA	CASSRAWQETQYF	TGTGCCAGCAGCCGGGCTTGGCAAGAGACCCAGTACTTC
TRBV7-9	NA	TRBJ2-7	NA	CASSLAGVRDEQYF	TGTGCCAGCAGCTTAGCGGGAGTTCGCGACGAGCAGTACTTC
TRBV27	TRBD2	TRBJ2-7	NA	CASSFSTGTSGGNEQYF	TGTGCCAGCAGTTTTTCTACAGGGACTAGCGGGGGGAACGAGCAGTACTTC
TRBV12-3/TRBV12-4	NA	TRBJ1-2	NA	CASSSAGGHYGYTF	TGTGCCAGCAGTTCTGCGGGGGGGCACTATGGCTACACCTTC
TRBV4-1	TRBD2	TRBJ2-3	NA	CASSHTLAGGHSTDTQYF	TGCGCCAGCAGCCACACACTAGCGGGGGGCCATAGCACAGATACGCAGTATTTT
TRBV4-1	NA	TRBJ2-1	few	CASSQEWGGASSYNEQFF	TGCGCCAGCAGCCAAGAATGGGGCGGTGCAAGCTCCTACAATGAGCAGTTCTTC
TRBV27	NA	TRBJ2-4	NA	CASSVSPYGEQYF	TGTGCCAGCAGTGTATCCCCATATGGTGAGCAGTACTTC